The rows below give T cell receptor beta chains drawn from one sample of a study of early T cells in non-severe SARS-CoV-2 infection. MiXCR, applied by TCRdb to the 5' RACE reads, yields one record per CDR3 protein. The sample shows about 40,000 distinct CDR3 sequences, 4.7% of them seen only once. The specimen sequenced was whole blood. These receptors originate from an adult who was a healthcare worker with PCR-confirmed SARS-CoV-2 infection or an uninfected control (not recorded which). CDR3s include the opening cysteine and the closing phenylalanine or tryptophan. D genes are given only for firm matches. Expanded clones get a size class; other rows say once, few or many, or leave the size out.

J gene,clone size,D gene,V gene,CDR3 DNA,CDR3 protein
TRBJ1-5,many,.,TRBV12-3/TRBV12-4,TGTGCCAGCAGCAGGGAACTACAGCCCCAGCATTTT,CASSRELQPQHF
TRBJ1-5,few,TRBD1,TRBV12-3/TRBV12-4,TGTGCCAGCAGACAAGACAGGGGCTCGCCCCAGCATTTT,CASRQDRGSPQHF
TRBJ2-5,many,TRBD1,TRBV7-9,TGTGCCAGCAGCTTAGGCGCGGGGACAGGCCCCCAAGAGACCCAGTACTTC,CASSLGAGTGPQETQYF
TRBJ1-6,many,TRBD1,TRBV5-6,TGTGCCAGCAGGTACAGGGGCCTTAATTCACCCCTCCACTTT,CASRYRGLNSPLHF
TRBJ2-3,many,.,TRBV20-1,TGCAGTGCTAGAGGAATTTTGTCGGCAGATACGCAGTATTTT,CSARGILSADTQYF
TRBJ1-1,few,.,TRBV6-2/TRBV6-3,TGTGCCAGCAGTGCGGGCGAAAACACTGAAGCTTTCTTT,CASSAGENTEAFF
TRBJ1-1,few,.,TRBV20-1,TGCAGTGCTGACCAGGGGTCAGGTGACACTGAAGCTTTCTTT,CSADQGSGDTEAFF
TRBJ1-1,many,.,TRBV7-8,TGTGCCAGCAGCGCTCAGGAGACCCTGAACACTGAAGCTTTCTTT,CASSAQETLNTEAFF
TRBJ2-1,many,.,TRBV20-1,TGCAGTGCTAGAGATCTTGGAAGGGGCGCGAACGATGAGCAGTTCTTC,CSARDLGRGANDEQFF
TRBJ1-1,few,TRBD1,TRBV6-1,TGTGCCAGCAGTTACCAGGGACAGGTCCACACTGAAGCTTTCTTT,CASSYQGQVHTEAFF
TRBJ2-4,.,TRBD2,TRBV24-1,TGTGCCACCAGTGACACGGGACTAGCGGGGGTGAACATTCAGTACTTC,CATSDTGLAGVNIQYF
TRBJ2-7,many,.,TRBV2,TGTGCCAGCAGTGACCTGGTCCAGTCCCACGAGCAGTACTTC,CASSDLVQSHEQYF
TRBJ2-3,many,.,TRBV2,TGTGCCAGCAGTCGGGAGATCGTGGCAGATACGCAGTATTTT,CASSREIVADTQYF
TRBJ1-1,many,.,TRBV3-1,TGTGCCAGCAGCCAAGATGCCCCGGAGGGAGCTTTCTTT,CASSQDAPEGAFF
TRBJ1-1,few,.,TRBV20-1,TGCAGCACCGCGGGCGGGTTTGAAGCTTTCTTT,CSTAGGFEAFF
TRBJ2-7,.,TRBD2,TRBV27,TGTGCCAGCAGCCGTAGCGGGAGTCTCCAATCCTACGAGCAGTACTTC,CASSRSGSLQSYEQYF
TRBJ2-1,many,TRBD2,TRBV3-1,TGTGCCAGCAGCCAATCCAGCGGGACGGAGCAGTTCTTC,CASSQSSGTEQFF
TRBJ2-3,many,TRBD2,TRBV11-2,TGTGCCAGCAGCTTCGGGACTAGCAGCACAGATACGCAGTATTTT,CASSFGTSSTDTQYF
TRBJ1-2,many,.,TRBV7-9,TGTGCCAGCAGCTTGTCTCTTGGTGGGGAAAGGAATGGCTACACCTTC,CASSLSLGGERNGYTF
TRBJ1-5,many,.,TRBV7-9,TGTGCCAGCAGCTTAGCAGGGGGCAATCAGCCCCAGCATTTT,CASSLAGGNQPQHF
TRBJ2-5,few,.,TRBV5-1,TGCGCCAGCAGGAGAGAAGTGTCCCAAGAGACCCAGTACTTC,CASRREVSQETQYF
TRBJ1-6,many,.,TRBV11-2,TGTGCCAGCAGCACCCGATCCCCCGGGACGGGAAGTTCGAGACCCCTCCACTTT,CASSTRSPGTGSSRPLHF
TRBJ1-1,many,.,TRBV27,TGTGCCAGCAGTTACCATCCCGGAGGCATGAACACTGAAGCTTTCTTT,CASSYHPGGMNTEAFF
TRBJ2-3,many,TRBD2,TRBV7-3,TGTGCCAGCAGCTGGACTAGCGGGAGGGCAGATACGCAGTATTTT,CASSWTSGRADTQYF
TRBJ1-5,few,.,TRBV10-3,TGTGCCATCAGTGAGCCTGGTAGCAATCAGCCCCAGCATTTT,CAISEPGSNQPQHF
TRBJ2-2,many,.,TRBV6-6,TGTGCCAGCAGTTACGGGTTCCGATTGGACACCGGGGAGCTGTTTTTT,CASSYGFRLDTGELFF
TRBJ1-2,many,TRBD1,TRBV28,TGTGCCAGCAGTTTACAGGGGGCTGGTGGCTACACCTTC,CASSLQGAGGYTF
TRBJ2-7,many,TRBD2,TRBV4-1,TGCGCCAGCAGCCCTTCTCAGAGTAGCGGGATGTCAGGGTACTTC,CASSPSQSSGMSGYF
TRBJ1-1,few,TRBD1,TRBV19,TGTGCCAGTAGATCAGGGGGCACTGAAGCTTTCTTT,CASRSGGTEAFF
TRBJ2-1,few,TRBD2,TRBV12-3/TRBV12-4,TGTGCCAGCAGTCCTAGCGGGGGCAATGAGCAGTTCTTC,CASSPSGGNEQFF
TRBJ1-2,many,.,TRBV7-2,TGTGCCAGCAGCTTAGCGGGGGCGGACTATGGCTACACCTTC,CASSLAGADYGYTF
TRBJ2-7,.,.,TRBV18,TGTGCCAGCTCACCTAGTTCTGGGGCAATAGGCGAGCAGTACTTC,CASSPSSGAIGEQYF
TRBJ1-1,.,.,TRBV5-1,TGCGCCAGCAGCTTGGAGGGTCCGGCCGAAGCTTTCTTT,CASSLEGPAEAFF
TRBJ1-4,few,.,TRBV19,TGTGCCAGTAGTATTTGGACACTTGACACGGAAAAACTGTTTTTT,CASSIWTLDTEKLFF
TRBJ2-1,.,TRBD2,TRBV9,TGTGCCAGCAGCCCTCGGGTTAGACTAGCGGGGGACAATGAGCAGTTCTTC,CASSPRVRLAGDNEQFF
TRBJ2-3,.,TRBD2,TRBV4-3,TGCGCCAGCAGCCCCGTTGAGCGGGGTGCAGATACGCAGTATTTT,CASSPVERGADTQYF
TRBJ2-7,many,.,TRBV7-2,TGTGCCAGCAGCTCTAACTACGAGCAGTACTTC,CASSSNYEQYF
TRBJ2-1,.,TRBD2,TRBV6-5,TGTGCCAGCAGTTACTCGAGCGCTAGCGGAGGTTATGAGCAGTTCTTC,CASSYSSASGGYEQFF
TRBJ2-1,many,TRBD1,TRBV5-6,TGTGCCAGCAGCGGGACAGTGGTCCCCTCCTACAATGAGCAGTTCTTC,CASSGTVVPSYNEQFF
TRBJ2-7,.,TRBD2,TRBV18,TGTGCCAGCTCGCCTACTAGCGGGAGACCCTACGAGCAGTACTTC,CASSPTSGRPYEQYF
TRBJ2-2,.,TRBD1,TRBV12-3/TRBV12-4,TGTGCCAGCAGTTTACTAGGGGGCAACGTTAACACCGGGGAGCTGTTTTTT,CASSLLGGNVNTGELFF
TRBJ2-2,.,.,TRBV30,TGTGCCTGGAGACCTGGGTCGAACACCGGGGAGCTGTTTTTT,CAWRPGSNTGELFF
TRBJ1-1,many,TRBD1,TRBV10-2,TGCGCCAGCAACGCAGGGGGAGGGATGAACACTGAAGCTTTCTTT,CASNAGGGMNTEAFF
TRBJ2-4,many,.,TRBV3-1,TGTGCCAGCAGCCACGACCGGAAAAACATTCAGTACTTC,CASSHDRKNIQYF
TRBJ2-3,.,.,TRBV6-2/TRBV6-3,TGTGCCAGCAGACCAATACCGGACACTAGCACAGATACGCAGTATTTT,CASRPIPDTSTDTQYF
TRBJ2-3,many,.,TRBV19,TGTGCCAGTAGTGACCCAGGCGGTAGCACAGATACGCAGTATTTT,CASSDPGGSTDTQYF
TRBJ1-5,many,.,TRBV30,TGTGCCTGGAGGGAGGGTAGCAATCAGCCCCAGCATTTT,CAWREGSNQPQHF
TRBJ2-7,many,.,TRBV11-2,TGTGCCAGCAGCTTAGGCCCGGGACGGCCAGTGGAGCAGTACTTC,CASSLGPGRPVEQYF